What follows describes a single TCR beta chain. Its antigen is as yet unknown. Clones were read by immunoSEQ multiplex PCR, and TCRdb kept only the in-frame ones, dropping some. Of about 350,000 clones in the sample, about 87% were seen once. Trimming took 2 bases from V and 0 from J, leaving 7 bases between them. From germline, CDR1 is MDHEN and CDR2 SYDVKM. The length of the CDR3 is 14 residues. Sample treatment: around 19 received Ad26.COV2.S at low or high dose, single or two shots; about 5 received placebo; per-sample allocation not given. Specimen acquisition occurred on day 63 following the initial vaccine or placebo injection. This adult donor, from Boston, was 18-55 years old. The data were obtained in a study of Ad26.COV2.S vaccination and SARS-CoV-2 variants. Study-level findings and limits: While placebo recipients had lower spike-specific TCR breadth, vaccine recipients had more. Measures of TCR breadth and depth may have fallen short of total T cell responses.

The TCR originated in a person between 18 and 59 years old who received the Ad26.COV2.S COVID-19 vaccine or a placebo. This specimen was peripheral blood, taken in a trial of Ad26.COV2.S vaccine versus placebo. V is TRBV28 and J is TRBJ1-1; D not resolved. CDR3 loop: CASSLQVVNTEAFF. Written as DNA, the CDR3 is TGTGCCAGCAGTTTACAGGTGGTGAACACTGAAGCTTTCTTT.